This T cell receptor (beta chain) derives from a study of Ad26.COV2.S vaccination and SARS-CoV-2 variants. The overall study: Donor got 5x10^10 or 1x10^11 viral particles of Ad26.COV2.S. Study observations and caveats: Comparability of non-spike TCR breadth was observed across vaccine and placebo recipients.

Profiled with immunoSEQ multiplex PCR; TCRdb holds only in-frame clones, not every one. The table lists hundreds of thousands of clones, around nine tenths of them singletons. About this clone: Antigen specificity is unknown.

Stated treatment: about 20 received Ad26.COV2.S at low or high dose, single or two shots; 5 received placebo; per-sample allocation not given. Samples analyzed were those drawn on day 63 after the first vaccine or placebo injection. Sequences were derived from peripheral blood, sampled in a trial of Ad26.COV2.S vaccine versus placebo. This receptor was taken from a person between 18 and 65 years old who received the Ad26.COV2.S COVID-19 vaccine or a placebo.

The CDR3: CASSEGSSNQPQHF. CDR3 in DNA: TGCGCCAGCAGTGAGGGGTCTAGCAATCAGCCCCAGCATTTT. This chain uses TRBV10-2 with TRBJ1-5; D uncertain. Germline V gives CDR1 WSHSY, CDR2 SAAADI. This CDR3 has 14 residues. Trimming removed 2 bases from V and 0 bases from J, with 5 bases in between.